This T cell receptor (beta chain) was captured by sequencing in a study of T cell repertoires in cytomegalovirus infection. Overall study context: An indication of both CMV infection and matching HLA type came from public TCR beta signatures. Overall study results and limits: There were HLA-C-restricted CMV-specific TCR beta clonotypes dominating the ex vivo response. Public TCR beta family frequency separated CMV-and-HLA carriers, including in an independent cohort.

After removal of 1 base from V and 2 bases from J, the junction contained 3 bases not matched to a gene. This CDR3 is built from 15 residues. Germline loops: CDR1 SGHTA, CDR2 FQGNSA. TCRdb called the reads again in MiXCR, with one record for every CDR3 protein. The sample includes more than 250,000 distinct CDR3 sequences, roughly 15% of them seen just once. This clonotype was seen ten or more times. Its antigen is as yet unknown. The chain joins TRBV7-2 to TRBJ2-7; 9 bases agree with TRBD2. The clonotype was recovered from a human donor in good health (CMV status not recorded). Some clones in this sample may be carry-over from other donors' samples. Sequencing was performed on PBMCs. In nucleotides, the CDR3 is TGTGCCAGCAGCTTAGGGGCGGGAGGGGCCTACGAGCAGTACTTC. Residues: CASSLGAGGAYEQYF.